What follows are 26 T cell receptor beta chains derived from one specimen sequenced in a study of T-cell reconstitution after alpha-beta-depleted transplantation in children. Preparation of the TCRbeta library used unique molecular identifiers. One entry per CDR3 protein results from TCRdb running MiXCR on the PCR reads. The sample carries about 870,000 distinct CDR3 sequences, less than 20% recorded once. Source: PBMCs, mostly from graft donor cells, taken 360 days after TCRalphabeta/CD19-depleted stem cell transplant. All receptors come from a male patient aged 10 to 17 who had a stem cell transplant for acute lymphoblastic leukemia, so the T cells may come from the graft donor.

The V and J genes are TRBV7-9 and TRBJ1-2, with D uncertain. From germline, CDR1 is SEHNR and CDR2 FQNEAQ (reference sequence). CDR3 length: 14 amino acids. V lost 0 bases and J 4 bases, leaving 9 bases between the germline ends. This chain's CDR3 is CASSLALIGYGYTF. In nucleotides, the CDR3 is TGTGCCAGCAGCTTAGCTTTGATCGGCTATGGCTACACCTTC.

The chain has TRBV13 and TRBJ2-2, with D hard to call. There are 15 residues in the CDR3. CDR1 is PRHDT, CDR2 FYEKMQ, per germline (reference sequence). Trimming took 1 base from V and 9 from J, leaving 15 bases between them. This CDR3 reads CASSLAPVAGRELFF. DNA for the CDR3: TGTGCCAGCAGCTTAGCCCCGGTGGCTGGGAGGGAGCTGTTTTTT.

This clonotype came up a few times. The V gene is TRBV12-3 or TRBV12-4, the J gene TRBJ2-5; 8 bases are a match to TRBD2. The CDR3 has 15 amino acids. The trim removed 1 base at V and 2 bases at J, leaving 3 bases unmatched. The CDR3 DNA follows: TGTGCCAGCAGTTTAGGCGGGAGGCGGCAAGAGACCCAGTACTTC. This codes for CASSLGGRRQETQYF.

The chain has TRBV18 and TRBJ2-7; maybe TRBD2 (6 bases). Per germline, CDR1 KGHSH and CDR2 LQKENI. V was trimmed by 3 bases and J by 7 bases, leaving 19 bases between them. The CDR3 consists of 15 residues. The CDR3 here is CASSPFRDSGWEQYF. CDR3 nucleotide sequence: TGTGCCAGCTCACCCTTCCGGGACTCCGGCTGGGAGCAGTACTTC.

This clonotype has just a few counts. V usage is TRBV5-1 and J usage is TRBJ2-5; D gene uncertain. Between the trimmed V and J ends, which lost 0 bases and 0 bases, there was a span of 21 bases. The CDR3 sequence is 19 residues long. Per germline, CDR1 SGHRS and CDR2 YFSETQ. The DNA for the CDR3 is TGCGCCAGCAGCTTGGCCGCGTGGGATCTTGATCTCTACCAAGAGACCCAGTACTTC. Protein product: CASSLAAWDLDLYQETQYF.

This chain links TRBV20-1 with TRBJ1-3, with D unclear. The CDR3 has 11 residues. Germline CDR1 DFQATT, CDR2 SNEGSKA (reference sequence). The V and J ends lost 5 bases and 1 base respectively, with 3 bases between them. CDR3 protein: CSAASGNTIYF. The CDR3, as DNA: TGCAGTGCTGCGTCTGGAAACACCATATATTTT.

In this sample, this clonotype turned up a few times. At one boundary the junction diverges from the germline segment, which might be a read error. This chain links TRBV2 with TRBJ2-7, with TRBD1 matching over 7 bases. Germline CDR1 is SNHLY and CDR2 is FYNNEI. This CDR3 has 12 amino acids. Here the CDR3 DNA reads TGTGCCAGCAGCGCCGGGACAGAGGGTCCTCACTTC. This translates into CASSAGTEGPHF. The whole variable domain, remainder taken from reference TRBV2 and TRBJ2-7, is EPEVTQTPSHQVTQMGQEVILRCVPISNHLYFYWYRQILGQKVEFLVSFYNNEISEKSEIFDDQFSVERPDGSNFTLKIRSTKLEDSAMYFCASSAGTEGPHFGPGTRLTVT.

This chain joins TRBV24-1 and TRBJ2-2; 10 nucleotides line up with TRBD2. The CDR3 consists of 16 residues. The ends lost 4 bases at V and 2 bases at J; junction bases unmatched: 3. From germline, CDR1 is KGHDR and CDR2 SFDVKD. The CDR3 here is CATSEWTSGNTGELFF. The CDR3 DNA is TGTGCCACCAGTGAATGGACTAGCGGAAACACCGGGGAGCTGTTTTTT.

J is TRBJ2-1 and V is TRBV7-3, with 12 bases fitting TRBD2. J lost 13 bases, V lost 4 bases, and 11 bases had no gene match. Germline CDR1 is SGHTA and CDR2 is FQGTGA. This CDR3 has 15 amino acids. In DNA form, the CDR3 reads TGTGCCAGCAGCTCAAGAGGGCCGACTAGCGGGAGACAGTTCTTC. It is translated as CASSSRGPTSGRQFF.

This chain joins TRBV6-5 and TRBJ1-1, with D perhaps matching TRBD1 (6 bases). The CDR3 is made up of 16 amino acids. The germline V gene encodes CDR1 MNHEY and CDR2 SVGAGI. Trimming shortened V by 4 bases and J by 9 bases, and 24 bases separated the two germline ends. This CDR3 is CASSSGSWRGLMKAFF. In DNA form, the CDR3 reads TGTGCCAGCAGTTCCGGCTCGTGGCGGGGGCTAATGAAAGCTTTCTTT.

This clonotype was detected a few times. The J gene is TRBJ2-5, the V gene TRBV12-3 or TRBV12-4, with 7 positions matching TRBD2. The CDR3 consists of 13 residues. With 7 bases clipped from V and 1 base from J, the junction kept 3 bases outside the gene matches. The CDR3 is CASKGGFQETQYF. CDR3 nucleotide sequence: TGTGCCAGCAAGGGAGGGTTCCAAGAGACCCAGTACTTC.

This clonotype was seen ten or more times. The chain is built from TRBV12-3 or TRBV12-4 and TRBJ2-1; TRBD2 agrees at 11 bases. This CDR3 is 15 amino acids long. The V gene end was trimmed by 6 bases and the J gene end by 6 bases; junction bases not matched to a gene: 7. Here the CDR3 DNA reads TGTGCCAGCAGCCCTAGCGGGAGGCTCGGCAATGAGCAGTTCTTC. Its protein product is CASSPSGRLGNEQFF.

The genes are TRBV20-1 and TRBJ2-7; TRBD2 matches 12 bases. The germline CDR1 and CDR2 sequences are DFQATT and SNEGSKA (reference sequence). J lost 4 bases, V lost 6 bases, and 7 bases had no gene match. The CDR3 sequence is 14 residues long. CDR3: CSAVRTSGIYEQYF. CDR3 in DNA: TGCAGTGCCGTCCGGACTAGCGGGATTTACGAGCAGTACTTC.

This clonotype was observed a handful of times. The CDR3 sequence is CASRRTYRGTSNQPQHF. CDR3 coding DNA: TGTGCCAGCAGGCGGACCTACAGGGGGACGAGCAATCAGCCCCAGCATTTT. The chain joins TRBV6-1 to TRBJ1-5, with 8 bases that match TRBD1. After removal of 6 bases from V and 1 base from J, the junction contained 11 bases not matched to a gene. The CDR3 has 17 residues. CDR1 and CDR2 (germline): MNHNS, SASEGT.

The chain carries TRBV12-3 or TRBV12-4 and TRBJ1-1, with D possibly matching TRBD1 (5 bases). The V end was cut by 1 base, the J end by 7 bases, with 10 bases between. This CDR3 spans 13 amino acids. CDR3 residues: CASSLEGLFEAFF. CDR3 DNA sequence: TGTGCCAGCAGTTTAGAGGGGTTATTTGAAGCTTTCTTT.

This clonotype has a count of ten or more. The CDR3 region is CASSLVGVRGDTF. CDR3 sequence (DNA): TGTGCCAGCAGCTTAGTAGGAGTCAGGGGAGACACCTTC. The V and J genes are TRBV7-9 and TRBJ1-2; tentatively, D is TRBD1 (6 bases). Germline CDR1 reads SEHNR; CDR2 reads FQNEAQ (reference sequence). This CDR3 comprises 13 residues. V gave up 1 base and J gave up 12 bases, with 15 bases separating them. Filled out from reference TRBV7-9 and TRBJ1-2, the complete variable domain reads DTGVSQNPRHKITKRGQNVTFRCDPISEHNRLYWYRQTLGQGPEFLTYFQNEAQLEKSRLLSDRFSAERPKGSFSTLEIQRTEQGDSAMYLCASSLVGVRGDTFGSGTRLTVV.

This clonotype was detected ten times or more. The rearrangement uses TRBV11-1 and TRBJ2-1; 10 bases fit TRBD2. CDR1 is SGHAT, CDR2 FQDESV, per germline (reference sequence). The CDR3 sequence is 18 residues long. V shed 3 bases and J 6 bases; nucleotides not matched to a gene: 14. The CDR3 loop is CASSLPRKAGGPVNEQFF. CDR3 nucleotide sequence: TGTGCCAGCAGCTTGCCCCGGAAAGCGGGAGGGCCGGTCAATGAGCAGTTCTTC.

This clonotype was seen many times. The chain employs TRBV5-1 and TRBJ2-2, with D hard to call. CDR3 size: 13 residues. The germline V gene encodes CDR1 SGHRS and CDR2 YFSETQ. Trimming removed 2 bases from V and 4 bases from J, with 6 bases in between. CDR3: CASSFTVTGELFF. For the CDR3, the DNA is TGCGCCAGCAGCTTTACGGTCACCGGGGAGCTGTTTTTT.

The V gene is TRBV5-1, the J gene TRBJ2-7; D uncertain. V lost 2 bases, J lost 6 bases, and 9 bases lay in between. The CDR3 has 12 amino acids. Germline lookup yields CDR1 SGHRS and CDR2 YFSETQ. The CDR3 region is CASSFGPAEQYF. The CDR3 region has the DNA TGCGCCAGCAGCTTTGGACCAGCCGAGCAGTACTTC.

The chain joins TRBV21-1 to TRBJ1-5. TRBV21-1 is a pseudogene. The CDR3 totals 15 residues. This CDR3 reads CASRTLAGTNQPQHF. CDR3 bases: TGTGCCAGCAGAACTCTCGCGGGTACCAATCAGCCCCAGCATTTT.

The chain carries TRBV7-2 and TRBJ2-1; no clear D gene. The germline CDR1 and CDR2 sequences are SGHTA and FQGNSA. The CDR3 is 13 amino acids. Deletions cut 2 bases from V and 8 bases from J, with 10 bases between. The DNA for the CDR3 is TGTGCCAGCAGCTTAAGATATGGACATGAGCAGTTCTTC. Translation: CASSLRYGHEQFF.

The chain links TRBV11-2 to TRBJ2-5, with 7 bases lining up with TRBD2. The germline V gene encodes CDR1 SGHAT and CDR2 FQNNGV. Losses at the gene ends were 8 bases for V and 1 base for J; bases not matched to a gene: 4. The CDR3 spans 13 residues. The CDR3 DNA is TGTGCCAGCCAAAGGACTAGCCAAGAGACCCAGTACTTC. It is translated as CASQRTSQETQYF. Drawing the rest from reference TRBV11-2 and TRBJ2-5, the complete variable domain is EAGVAQSPRYKIIEKRQSVAFWCNPISGHATLYWYQQILGQGPKLLIQFQNNGVVDDSQLPKDRFSAERLKGVDSTLKIQPAKLEDSAVYLCASQRTSQETQYFGPGTRLLVL.

This clonotype was detected many times. This chain's CDR3 is CASSLSTGAANEKLFF. As DNA, the CDR3 is TGTGCCAGCAGCTTATCCACAGGGGCAGCTAATGAAAAACTGTTTTTT. The chain links TRBV7-8 to TRBJ1-4, with 7 positions matching TRBD1. The ends lost 2 bases at V and 3 bases at J; junction bases unmatched: 6. This CDR3 has 16 amino acids. Germline V gene data show CDR1 as SGHVS and CDR2 as FQNEAQ.

The J gene is TRBJ2-7, the V gene TRBV4-1, with D possibly called TRBD1 or TRBD2 (5 bases each). V lost 3 bases, J lost 2 bases, and 11 bases lay in between. The CDR3 covers 14 residues. Germline V gene data show CDR1 as MGHRA and CDR2 as YSYEKL. The DNA for the CDR3 is TGCGCCAGCAGCCACCGGGACGGGGCCTACGAGCAGTACTTC. This translates into CASSHRDGAYEQYF.

The chain joins TRBV3-1 to TRBJ2-3; 8 bases line up with TRBD1. CDR3 length equals 17 residues. Germline trimming cut 4 bases from V and 3 bases from J; bases unmatched to any gene: 12. Germline V gene sequence: CDR1 LGHDT, CDR2 YNNKEL (reference sequence). The CDR3 reads CASSPRTGRTGTDTQYF. The CDR3 nucleotides are TGTGCCAGCAGCCCTCGTACGGGGAGGACAGGGACAGATACGCAGTATTTT.

This clonotype was observed a few times. The V and J genes are TRBV29-1 and TRBJ2-2; TRBD2 matches at 8 bases. Germline V CDR1 and CDR2: SQVTM, ANQGSEA. CDR3 length: 14 residues. V lost 7 bases to trimming and J lost 4 bases; unmatched junction nucleotides: 8. The CDR3 DNA is TGCAGCGCAATCGGGACTAGTCGCACCGGGGAGCTGTTTTTT. It yields the protein CSAIGTSRTGELFF.